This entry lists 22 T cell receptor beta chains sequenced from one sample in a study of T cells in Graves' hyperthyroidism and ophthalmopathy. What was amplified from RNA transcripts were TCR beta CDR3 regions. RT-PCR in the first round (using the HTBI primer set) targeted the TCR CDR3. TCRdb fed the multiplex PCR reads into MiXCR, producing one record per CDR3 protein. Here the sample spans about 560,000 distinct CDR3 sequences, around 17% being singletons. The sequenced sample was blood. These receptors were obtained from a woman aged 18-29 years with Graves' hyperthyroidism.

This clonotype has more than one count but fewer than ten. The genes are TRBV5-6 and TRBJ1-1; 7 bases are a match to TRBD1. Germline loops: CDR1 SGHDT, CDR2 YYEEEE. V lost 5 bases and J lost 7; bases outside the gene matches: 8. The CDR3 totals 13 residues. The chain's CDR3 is CASSDTGVDEAFF. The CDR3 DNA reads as TGTGCCAGCAGTGACACAGGGGTGGATGAAGCTTTCTTT.

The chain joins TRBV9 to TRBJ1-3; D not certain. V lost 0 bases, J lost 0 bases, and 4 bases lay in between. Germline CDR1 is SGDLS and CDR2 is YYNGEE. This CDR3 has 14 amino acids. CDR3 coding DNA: TGTGCCAGCAGCGTAGCAAGCTCTGGAAACACCATATATTTT. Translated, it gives CASSVASSGNTIYF.

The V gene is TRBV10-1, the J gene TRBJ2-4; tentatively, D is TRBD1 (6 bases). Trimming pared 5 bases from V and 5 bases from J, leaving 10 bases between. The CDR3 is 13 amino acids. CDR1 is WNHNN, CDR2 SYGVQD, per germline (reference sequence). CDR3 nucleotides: TGCGCCAGCAGTCGAGGGGGAGAAAACATTCAGTACTTC. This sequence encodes CASSRGGENIQYF.

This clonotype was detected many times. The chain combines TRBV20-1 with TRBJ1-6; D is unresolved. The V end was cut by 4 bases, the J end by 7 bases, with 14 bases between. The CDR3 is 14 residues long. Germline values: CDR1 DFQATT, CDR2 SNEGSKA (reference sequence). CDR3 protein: CSATASGWNSPLHF. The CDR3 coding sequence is TGCAGTGCTACCGCTTCAGGTTGGAATTCACCCCTCCACTTT.

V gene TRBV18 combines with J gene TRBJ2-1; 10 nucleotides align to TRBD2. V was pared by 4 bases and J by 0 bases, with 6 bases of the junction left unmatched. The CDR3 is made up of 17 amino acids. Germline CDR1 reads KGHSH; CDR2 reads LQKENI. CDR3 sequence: CASSLLLAGASYNEQFF. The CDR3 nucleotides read TGTGCCAGCTCACTCCTCCTAGCGGGGGCCTCCTACAATGAGCAGTTCTTC.

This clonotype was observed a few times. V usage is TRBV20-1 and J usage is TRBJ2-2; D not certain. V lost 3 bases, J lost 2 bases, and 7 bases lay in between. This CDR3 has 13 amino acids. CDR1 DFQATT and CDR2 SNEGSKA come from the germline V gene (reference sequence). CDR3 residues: CSASSSNTGELFF. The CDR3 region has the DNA TGCAGTGCTAGTTCCAGCAACACCGGGGAGCTGTTTTTT.

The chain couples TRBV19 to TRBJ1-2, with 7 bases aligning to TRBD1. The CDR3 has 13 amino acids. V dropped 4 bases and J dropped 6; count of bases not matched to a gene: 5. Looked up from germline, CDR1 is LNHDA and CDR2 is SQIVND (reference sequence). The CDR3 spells CASSTEGADGYTF. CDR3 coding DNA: TGTGCCAGTAGTACGGAGGGGGCGGATGGCTACACCTTC.

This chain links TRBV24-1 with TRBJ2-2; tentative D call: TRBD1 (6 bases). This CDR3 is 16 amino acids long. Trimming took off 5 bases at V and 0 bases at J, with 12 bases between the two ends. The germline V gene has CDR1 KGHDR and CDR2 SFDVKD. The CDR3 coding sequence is TGTGCCACCAGTGTACCGGGACACTCGAACACCGGGGAGCTGTTTTTT. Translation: CATSVPGHSNTGELFF.

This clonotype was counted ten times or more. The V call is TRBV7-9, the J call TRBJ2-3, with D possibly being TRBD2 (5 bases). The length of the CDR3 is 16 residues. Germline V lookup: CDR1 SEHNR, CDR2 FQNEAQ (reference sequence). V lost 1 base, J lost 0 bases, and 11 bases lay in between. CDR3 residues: CASSLVASSSTDTQYF. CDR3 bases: TGTGCCAGCAGCTTAGTGGCTAGCAGTAGCACAGATACGCAGTATTTT.

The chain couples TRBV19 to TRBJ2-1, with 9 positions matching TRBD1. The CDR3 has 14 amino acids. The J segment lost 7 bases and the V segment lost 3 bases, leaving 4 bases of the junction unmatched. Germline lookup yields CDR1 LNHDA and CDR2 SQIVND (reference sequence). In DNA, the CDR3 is TGTGCCAGTAGTATGGTAGGGACAGGGAATGAGCAGTTCTTC. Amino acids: CASSMVGTGNEQFF.

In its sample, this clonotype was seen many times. The CDR3 loop reads CASSQDLNGYEQYF. CDR3 coding DNA: TGCGCCAGCAGCCAAGATCTGAACGGCTACGAGCAGTACTTC. The genes are TRBV4-3 and TRBJ2-7, with D unclear. Germline V gene data show CDR1 as LGHNA and CDR2 as YSLEER. V lost 0 bases, J lost 3 bases, and 9 bases lay in between. The CDR3 has 14 amino acids.

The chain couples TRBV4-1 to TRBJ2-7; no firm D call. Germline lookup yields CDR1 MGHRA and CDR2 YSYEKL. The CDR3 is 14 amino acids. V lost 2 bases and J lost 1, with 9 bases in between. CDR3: CASSQNAPSYEQYF. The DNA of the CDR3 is TGCGCCAGCAGCCAAAATGCCCCTTCCTACGAGCAGTACTTC.

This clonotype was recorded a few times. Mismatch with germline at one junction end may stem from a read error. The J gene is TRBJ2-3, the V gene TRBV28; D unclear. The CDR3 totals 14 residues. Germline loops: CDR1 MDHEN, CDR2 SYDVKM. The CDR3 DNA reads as TGTGCCAGCAGTTTATTGGAAGGAAGGTATACGCAATATTTT. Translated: CASSLLEGRYTQYF.

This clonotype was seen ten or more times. The chain's CDR3 is CASSERFFSSYNEQFF. The CDR3 nucleotides read TGTGCCAGCAGCGAACGGTTTTTCAGCTCCTACAATGAGCAGTTCTTC. This chain connects TRBV7-8 to TRBJ2-1; D is undetermined. CDR1 SGHVS and CDR2 FQNEAQ come from the germline V gene. V was pared by 5 bases and J by 0 bases, with 14 bases between. The CDR3 loop spans 16 amino acids.

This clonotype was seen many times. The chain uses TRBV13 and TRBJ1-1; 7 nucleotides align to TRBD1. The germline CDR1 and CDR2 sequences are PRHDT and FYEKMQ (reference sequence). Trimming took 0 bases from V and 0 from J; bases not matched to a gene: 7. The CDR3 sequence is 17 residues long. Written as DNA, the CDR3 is TGTGCCAGCAGCTTAGGCCATGGGACAGCCTTGAACACTGAAGCTTTCTTT. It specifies CASSLGHGTALNTEAFF.

The CDR3 loop is CASSLETGEKLFF. CDR3 coding DNA: TGCGCCAGCAGCTTGGAGACAGGTGAAAAACTGTTTTTT. The chain couples TRBV5-1 to TRBJ1-4; D may be TRBD1 (6 bases). Germline values: CDR1 SGHRS, CDR2 YFSETQ. CDR3 length equals 13 residues. V was trimmed by 0 bases and J by 7 bases, leaving 7 bases between them. Based on the CDR3 plus reference TRBV5-1 and TRBJ1-4, the full variable domain is KAGVTQTPRYLIKTRGQQVTLSCSPISGHRSVSWYQQTPGQGLQFLFEYFSETQRNKGNFPGRFSGRQFSNSRSEMNVSTLELGDSALYLCASSLETGEKLFFGSGTQLSVL.

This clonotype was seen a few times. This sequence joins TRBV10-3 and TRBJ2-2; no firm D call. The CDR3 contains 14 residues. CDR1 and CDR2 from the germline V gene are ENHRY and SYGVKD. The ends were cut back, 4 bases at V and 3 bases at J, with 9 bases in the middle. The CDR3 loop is CAISVLQDTGELFF. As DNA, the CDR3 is TGTGCCATCAGTGTCTTGCAAGACACCGGGGAGCTGTTTTTT.

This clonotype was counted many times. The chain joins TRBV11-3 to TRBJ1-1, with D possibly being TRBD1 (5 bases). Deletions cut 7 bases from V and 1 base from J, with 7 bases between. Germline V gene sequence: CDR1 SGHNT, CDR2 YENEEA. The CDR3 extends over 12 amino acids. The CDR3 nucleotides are TGTGCCAGCACAGGGAAGAACACTGAAGCTTTCTTT. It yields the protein CASTGKNTEAFF.

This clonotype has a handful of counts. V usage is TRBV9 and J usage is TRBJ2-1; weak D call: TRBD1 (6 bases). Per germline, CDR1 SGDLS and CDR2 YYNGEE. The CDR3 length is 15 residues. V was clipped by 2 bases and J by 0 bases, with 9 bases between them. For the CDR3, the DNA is TGTGCCAGCAGCGTCGACAGGCGCTCCTACAATGAGCAGTTCTTC. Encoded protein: CASSVDRRSYNEQFF.

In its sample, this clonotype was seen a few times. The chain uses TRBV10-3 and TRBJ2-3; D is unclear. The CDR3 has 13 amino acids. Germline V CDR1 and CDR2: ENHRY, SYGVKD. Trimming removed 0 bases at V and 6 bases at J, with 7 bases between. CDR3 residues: CAISESMRDTQYF. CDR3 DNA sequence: TGTGCCATCAGTGAGTCTATGCGCGATACGCAGTATTTT.

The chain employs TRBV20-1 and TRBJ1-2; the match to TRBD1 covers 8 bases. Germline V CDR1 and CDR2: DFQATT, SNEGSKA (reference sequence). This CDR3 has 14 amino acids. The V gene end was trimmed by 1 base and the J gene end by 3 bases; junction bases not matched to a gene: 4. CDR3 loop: CSARGPTGDYGYTF. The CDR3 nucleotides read TGCAGTGCTAGAGGTCCGACAGGGGACTATGGCTACACCTTC.

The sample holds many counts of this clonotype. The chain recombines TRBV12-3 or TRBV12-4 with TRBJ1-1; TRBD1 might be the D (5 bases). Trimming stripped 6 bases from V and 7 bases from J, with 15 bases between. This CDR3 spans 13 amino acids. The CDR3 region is CASSPRVYSEAFF. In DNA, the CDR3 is TGTGCCAGCAGCCCCAGGGTTTATAGTGAAGCTTTCTTT.